This T cell receptor beta chain is drawn from a study of cytomegalovirus exposure and HLA in healthy donors. CDR3 length: 14 residues. CDR1 is GTSNPN and CDR2 is SVGIG in the germline V gene (reference sequence). Between the trimmed V and J ends, which lost 2 bases and 4 bases, there was a span of 14 bases. The PCR used 60 Vbeta and 13 Jbeta primers. The repertoire was sequenced with immunoSEQ multiplex PCR; TCRdb's copy has only in-frame clones and lacks some. The sample lists roughly 180,000 clones, approximately 85% seen once, with 1.5% to 1.7% in the top ten. Material for sequencing was PBMCs. The chain links TRBV30 to TRBJ1-2, with a possible D match to TRBD1 (6 bases). The receptor's source is a girl between 10 and 17 years old in good health and CMV-seropositive. CDR3 bases: TGTGCCTGGAGTCCCCCCGTAGGGGGCTATGGCTACACCTTC. Protein product: CAWSPPVGGYGYTF.